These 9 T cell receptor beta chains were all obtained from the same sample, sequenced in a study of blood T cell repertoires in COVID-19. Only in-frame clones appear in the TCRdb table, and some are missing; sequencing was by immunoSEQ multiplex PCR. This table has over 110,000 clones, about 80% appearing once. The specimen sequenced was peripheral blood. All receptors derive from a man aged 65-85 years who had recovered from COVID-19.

In DNA form, the CDR3 reads TGTGCCACTACTGGAACCACAGTATCCTACGAGCAGTACTTC. Translated, it gives CATTGTTVSYEQYF. The chain employs TRBV6-5 and TRBJ2-7; D call uncertain. CDR3 size: 14 residues. Deletions cut 10 bases from V and 1 base from J, with 17 bases between. Per germline, CDR1 MNHEY and CDR2 SVGAGI.

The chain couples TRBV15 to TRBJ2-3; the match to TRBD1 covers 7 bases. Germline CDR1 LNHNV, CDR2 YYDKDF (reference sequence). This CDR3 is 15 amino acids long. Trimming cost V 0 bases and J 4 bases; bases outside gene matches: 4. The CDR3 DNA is TGTGCCACCAGCAGAGACGCGACAGGGTCAGATACGCAGTATTTT. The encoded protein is CATSRDATGSDTQYF.

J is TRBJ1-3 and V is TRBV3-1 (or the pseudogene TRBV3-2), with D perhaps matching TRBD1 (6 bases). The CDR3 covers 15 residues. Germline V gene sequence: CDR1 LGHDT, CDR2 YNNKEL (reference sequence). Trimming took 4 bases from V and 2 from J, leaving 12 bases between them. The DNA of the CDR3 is TGTGCCAGCAGCCTTGCAGGGGCGCCTGGAAACACCATATATTTT. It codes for CASSLAGAPGNTIYF.

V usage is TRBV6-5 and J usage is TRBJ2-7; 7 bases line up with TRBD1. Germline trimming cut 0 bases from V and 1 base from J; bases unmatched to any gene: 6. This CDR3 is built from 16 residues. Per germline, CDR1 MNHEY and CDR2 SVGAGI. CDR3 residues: CASSYSGTASSYEQYF. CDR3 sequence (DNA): TGTGCCAGCAGTTACTCAGGGACAGCTAGTTCCTACGAGCAGTACTTC.

The CDR3 loop reads CASSQGGESYEQYF. CDR3 nucleotides: TGTGCCAGCAGCCAAGGGGGGGAGTCCTACGAGCAGTACTTC. J is TRBJ2-7 and V is TRBV3-1 (or the pseudogene TRBV3-2); D perhaps matches TRBD2 (6 bases). Germline CDR1 LGHDT, CDR2 YNNKEL (reference sequence). V dropped 1 base and J dropped 1 base, with 8 bases sitting between them. The CDR3 runs to 14 residues.

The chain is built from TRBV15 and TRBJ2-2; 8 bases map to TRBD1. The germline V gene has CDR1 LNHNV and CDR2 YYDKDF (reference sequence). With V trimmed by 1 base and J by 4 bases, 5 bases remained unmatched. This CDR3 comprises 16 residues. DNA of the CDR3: TGTGCCACCAGCAGAGGGGACAGGTCAATCACCGGGGAGCTGTTTTTT. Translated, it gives CATSRGDRSITGELFF. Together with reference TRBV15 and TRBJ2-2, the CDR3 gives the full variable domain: DAMVIQNPRYQVTQFGKPVTLSCSQTLNHNVMYWYQQKSSQAPKLLFHYYDKDFNNEADTPDNFQSRRPNTSFCFLDIRSPGLGDTAMYLCATSRGDRSITGELFFGEGSRLTVL.

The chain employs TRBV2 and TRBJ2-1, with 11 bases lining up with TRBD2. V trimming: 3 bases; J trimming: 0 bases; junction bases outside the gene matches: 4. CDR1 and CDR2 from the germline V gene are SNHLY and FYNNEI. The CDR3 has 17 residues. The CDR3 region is CASSDDTSGSSYNEQFF. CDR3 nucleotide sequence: TGTGCCAGCAGTGACGATACTAGCGGGAGCTCCTACAATGAGCAGTTCTTC. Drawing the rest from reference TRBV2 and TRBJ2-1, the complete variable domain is EPEVTQTPSHQVTQMGQEVILRCVPISNHLYFYWYRQILGQKVEFLVSFYNNEISEKSEIFDDQFSVERPDGSNFTLKIRSTKLEDSAMYFCASSDDTSGSSYNEQFFGPGTRLTVL.

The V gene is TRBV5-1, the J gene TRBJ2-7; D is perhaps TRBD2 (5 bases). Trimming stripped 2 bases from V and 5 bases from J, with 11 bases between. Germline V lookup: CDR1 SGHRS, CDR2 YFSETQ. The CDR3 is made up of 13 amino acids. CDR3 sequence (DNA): TGCGCCAGCAGCTTCTATACGCGGGACGAGCAGTACTTC. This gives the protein CASSFYTRDEQYF.

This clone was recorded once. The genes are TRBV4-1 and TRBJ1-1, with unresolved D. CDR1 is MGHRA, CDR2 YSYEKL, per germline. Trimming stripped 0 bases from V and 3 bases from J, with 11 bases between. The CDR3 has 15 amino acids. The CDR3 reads CASSQDSGFDTEAFF. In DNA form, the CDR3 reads TGCGCCAGCAGCCAAGACTCGGGGTTCGACACTGAAGCTTTCTTT.